This T cell receptor beta chain is drawn from a study of cytomegalovirus exposure and HLA in healthy donors (TCRdb year 2017). With regard to the full study: An earlier analysis of roughly 610 of the donors reported around 280 Gb of sequence data and around 120 million unique TCR beta sequences obtained from about 179 million T cells. An early release that covered some 640 HLA-typed donors contained about 300 gigabases of sequencing data and around 85 million unique TCR sequences. Of the 350 to 400 genotyped donors, 65% to 90% fell in the genetic ancestry cluster associated with self-reported Caucasian donors. The aim of the study was to test whether cataloging public T cell receptors could identify signatures of past pathogen exposure. Using immunosequencing, the study profiled T cell repertoires from 500 to 800 subjects and related those repertoires to cytomegalovirus serostatus. In addition to the first cohort of about 650 subjects, a separate validation cohort of approximately 130 different subjects was used. To predict cytomegalovirus infection status, the study brought together high-throughput TCR immunosequencing, statistical association of individual TCRs with disease status, and machine learning. To study patterns of TCR occurrence, a later analysis re-analyzed previously published TCR beta repertoires from several hundred donors and added high-resolution HLA genotyping. In the later analysis, no new phenotypic data were used to find candidate immune exposures; instead, reliance was placed on TCR beta sequences and their occurrence across donors. An earlier analysis of 587 of the donors used high-throughput TCR beta sequencing to judge whether each TCR beta V gene segment behaved as functional or pseudogenic. Donor age, sex, ethnicity and CMV serostatus were compiled together with the repertoire data. A later genetic analysis took genome-wide SNP genotypes for 398 of the 666 donors and used that subset as a discovery cohort. Every discovery cohort repertoire had been produced on one sequencing platform. Class I and class II HLA loci were covered by the typing at four-digit resolution. The number of donors typed differed by locus, with 629-630 for A, B, C, DRB1 and DQB1, approximately 500 for DQA1, some 570 for DPA1, and some 470 for DPB1. About 5 DR-DQ haplotypes were handled as single units for association and clustering, since linkage in the cohort was strong. Across 398 genotyped donors of the cohort, an average of about 250,000 unique TCR beta nucleotide sequences per donor were sequenced, and roughly 20% of those sequences were non-productive.

Inclusive of the bounding cysteine and phenylalanine, the CDR3 is 16 residues long. The sequence is cut down to CDR3 DNA, 48 bases in frame from base 1. V is pruned by 5 bases and J by 1 base, leaving 5 bases of the junction without a gene match. According to the germline V gene, CDR1 reads KGHSH and CDR2 reads LQKENI. This clone was seen a single time. It lacks a known antigen. No much larger clone is present one base from it, and per-base qualities are unavailable. Broader findings and caveats from the paper: The presence/absence analyses assumed that sequencing depth was roughly uniform across donors, and that assumption may not be true. The authors suggested that the approach could potentially be generalized to other disease states and immunological phenotypes. In a later genetic analysis, fewer N-insertions in productive TCRs were reported among donors in an Asian-associated ancestry cluster than the roughly 700-donor mean. A group of highly shared sequence variants was considered likely to be a technical artifact of the sequencing pipeline. Because some donors lacked HLA typing at each locus, the association tests relied only on the typed subset. In vitro tests confirmed that three of the cytomegalovirus-associated TCR beta chains recognize cytomegalovirus antigens. When HLA alleles, especially DR and DQ, strongly co-occurred, TCR associations were difficult to assign to individual alleles. This cohort had only TCR beta chains sequenced, and the lack of alpha or paired-chain data limited which features could be detected. A total of roughly 160 TCR beta chains were listed by the study as associated with cytomegalovirus. Several of the top co-occurrence clusters appeared to be linked to parvovirus B19, influenza, CMV and Epstein-Barr virus, according to a later analysis. A further reported finding was that TCR beta sequences accurately predicted the HLA-A and HLA-B alleles for most subjects in the first cohort. A later analysis found that TCR association rates varied across HLA loci, with DRB1 alleles showing the most associated TCRs and HLA-C alleles the fewest. Most TCR sequences were observed very rarely across donors, whereas some public TCRs were present in many individuals. An association between a missense DCLRE1C variant and V-gene and J-gene trimming of TCR beta chains was found in a later genetic analysis and replicated in an independent cohort. An earlier analysis of around 500 of the donors showed that most TCR beta V segments appeared in productive rearrangements either about 90% or about 30% of the time, which broadly matched IMGT annotations. The earlier analysis of 587 of the donors excluded 15 to 20 rarely observed V segments, including chromosome 9 orphons, because counts were too low. Most CMV-associated TCR beta chains appeared to be HLA-restricted in a later analysis, and the HLA associations seemed to be driven largely by CMV exposure. The classifier was reported to diagnose cytomegalovirus status with high specificity and sensitivity in both the original cohort and the validation cohort. Correlated functional status among segregating V segments might reflect linkage disequilibrium, but an unknown experimental factor could not be ruled out. Compared with equally common non-associated chains, HLA-associated TCR beta chains in a later analysis were more clonally expanded and had lower generation probabilities. At a false discovery rate of 0.05, a later analysis linked some 17,000 TCR beta sequences to specific HLA alleles. Immune exposure information for the cohort was limited to CMV serostatus. Some IMGT-functional V segments, including TRBV6-2 and TRBV6-3, could not be told apart with the 87-base-pair reads, so those segments were excluded.

Library method: the immunoSEQ multiplex PCR assay. For the multiplex PCR, a mixture combining 60 forward primers for TCR Vbeta segments and 13 reverse primers for TCR Jbeta segments was used. The CDR3 region of rearranged TCR beta genes was amplified from genomic DNA by a multiplex PCR assay. The amplified TCR beta libraries were sequenced on the Illumina HiSeq System as 87-base-pair reads. From the authors' description of their analysis: A later analysis tallied 75 million to 95 million unique TCR beta chains across the 610 or so repertoires, and around 10 million of those chains were shared by two or more donors. A nearest-neighbor algorithm error-corrected the raw reads and collapsed the reads into unique sequences, merging closely related sequences to remove PCR and sequencing errors. To assign V, D and J gene segments, CDR3 sequences were aligned to IMGT reference sequences. For a sequence to be retained, at least a six-nucleotide match to both a V gene segment and a J gene segment was required. Rearrangements were called productive when the CDR3 lacked stop codons and stayed in frame with V and J; all others were non-productive. Following IMGT convention, CDR3 was defined as the stretch from the second conserved V-encoded cysteine up to the conserved J-encoded phenylalanine. The earlier analysis of about 530 of the donors excluded any sequence lacking an unambiguous match to a single V gene segment. In an earlier analysis of about 590 of the donors, a V segment was called functional when productive rearrangements were above 56.7%, and segregating when the standard deviation between donors exceeded 5%. A statistical classification framework was built to diagnose cytomegalovirus status from the catalog of TCR beta chain sequences. A later analysis assigned V and J genes by comparing TCR nucleotide sequences with IMGT/GENE-DB human TR gene sequences. In a later analysis, CDR3 sequences and most-parsimonious VDJ recombination scenarios were assigned using the TCRdist pipeline. A later analysis defined each TCR beta chain by its CDR3 amino acid sequence plus V-gene family, and excluded reads lacking a unique V-gene family. In a later analysis, 450 to 600 highly shared, low-generation-probability nucleotide sequences were removed to address suspected cross-contamination and a sequencing artifact. In a later analysis, a clonal expansion index for each public chain was calculated from normalized within-repertoire ranks of inferred template counts. In a later analysis, generation probabilities were computed using a VDJ recombination model fitted to out-of-frame rearrangements, and the results were checked against IGoR. In a later analysis, hypergeometric tests were used to score TCR-TCR, TCR-HLA and TCR-CMV co-occurrence, with a repertoire-size bias correction applied to TCR pairs. A later analysis estimated false discovery rates by permuting HLA or CMV assignments 20 times. In a later analysis, co-occurring TCRs were grouped with DBSCAN, and TCRdist sequence similarity was added when clustering was performed within HLA-allele-positive subsets. Repertoires with fewer than 30,000 or more than 120,000 public chains were left out of co-occurrence clustering, as were about 5 repertoires with anomalous nucleotide sharing. TCRdb holds this immuneACCESS table with in-frame rearrangements only. Some clones are missing; in checked studies, unresolved V genes explain under half, and the rest has no known cause. The DNA was the basis for D and trimming; V, J and clone size are from that table. The sample profile shows some 85,000 clones; about 81% of them were found once. The ten largest clones represent approximately 2.3% of the sample.

The cohort was made up of roughly 670 healthy bone marrow donors. At the time of sampling, every cohort member was nominally healthy, though immune exposures that went unrecorded were likely present. The donor tested CMV seronegative, placing the donor among the 350 to 400 seronegative members of the cohort. Each donor provided a peripheral blood sample, and peripheral blood mononuclear cells were used for TCR beta sequencing. The Qiagen DNeasy Blood Extraction Kit was used to extract genomic DNA from the blood cell samples. Recombination connected TRBV18 to TRBJ1-6, and 7 junctional nucleotides match TRBD1. This clonotype was sampled from a young man in good health and CMV-seronegative. What was sequenced was PBMCs. The DNA reads TGTGCCAGCTCAGTCCAGGGGGGATCCTATAATTCACCCCTCCACTTT. This encodes CASSVQGGSYNSPLHF. Outside the CDR3, residues come from the reference TRBV18 and TRBJ1-6 proteins, so the full variable domain is: NAGVMQNPRHLVRRRGQEARLRCSPMKGHSHVYWYRQLPEEGLKFMVYLQKENIIDESGMPKERFSAEFPKEGPSILRIQQVVRGDSAAYFCASSVQGGSYNSPLHFGNGTRLTVT.